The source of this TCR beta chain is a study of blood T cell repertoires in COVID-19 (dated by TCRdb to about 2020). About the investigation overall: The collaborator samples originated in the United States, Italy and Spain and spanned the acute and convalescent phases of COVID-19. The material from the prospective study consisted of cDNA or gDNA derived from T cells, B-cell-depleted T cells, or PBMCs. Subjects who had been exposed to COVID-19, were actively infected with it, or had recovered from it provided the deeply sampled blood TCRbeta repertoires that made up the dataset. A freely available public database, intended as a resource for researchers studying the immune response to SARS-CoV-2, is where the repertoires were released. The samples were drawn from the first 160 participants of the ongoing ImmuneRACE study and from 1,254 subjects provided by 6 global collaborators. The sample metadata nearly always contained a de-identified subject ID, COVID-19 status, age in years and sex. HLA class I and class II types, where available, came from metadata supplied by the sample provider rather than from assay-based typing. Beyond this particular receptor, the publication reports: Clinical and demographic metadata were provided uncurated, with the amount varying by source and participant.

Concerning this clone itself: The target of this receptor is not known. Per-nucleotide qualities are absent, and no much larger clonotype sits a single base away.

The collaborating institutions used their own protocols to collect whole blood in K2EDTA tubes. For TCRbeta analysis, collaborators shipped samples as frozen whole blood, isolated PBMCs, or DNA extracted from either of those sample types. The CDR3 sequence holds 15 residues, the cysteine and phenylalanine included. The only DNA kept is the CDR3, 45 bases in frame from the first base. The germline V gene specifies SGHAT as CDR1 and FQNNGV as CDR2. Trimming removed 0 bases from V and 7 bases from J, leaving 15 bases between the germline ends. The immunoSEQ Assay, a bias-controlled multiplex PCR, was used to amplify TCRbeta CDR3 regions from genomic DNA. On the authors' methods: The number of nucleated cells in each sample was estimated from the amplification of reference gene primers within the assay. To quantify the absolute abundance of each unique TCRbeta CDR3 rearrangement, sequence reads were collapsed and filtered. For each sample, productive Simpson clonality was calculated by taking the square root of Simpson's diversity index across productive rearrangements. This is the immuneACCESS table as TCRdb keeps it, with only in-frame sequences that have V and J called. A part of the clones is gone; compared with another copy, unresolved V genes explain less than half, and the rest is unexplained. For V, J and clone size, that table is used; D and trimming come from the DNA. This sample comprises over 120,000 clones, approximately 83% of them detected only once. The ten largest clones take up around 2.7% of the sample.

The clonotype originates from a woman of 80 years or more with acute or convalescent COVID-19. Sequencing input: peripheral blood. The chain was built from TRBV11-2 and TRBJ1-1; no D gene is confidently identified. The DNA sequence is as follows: TGTGCCAGCAGCTTAGATTTCACTCGGCAGGATGAAGCTTTCTTT. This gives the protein CASSLDFTRQDEAFF.